This record looks at one T cell receptor beta chain sequence and its context. TCRdb's copy holds only in-frame clones and misses some; the assay was immunoSEQ multiplex PCR. The sample gives about 73,000 clones, 95% of which show up once; approximately 3.4% is in the top ten. These data are taken from a study of cytomegalovirus exposure and HLA in healthy donors. Germline trimming cut 0 bases from V and 4 bases from J; bases unmatched to any gene: 4. Germline V lookup: CDR1 PRHDT, CDR2 FYEKMQ (reference sequence). The CDR3 extends over 17 amino acids. The sequenced sample consisted of PBMCs. This chain joins TRBV13 and TRBJ2-1; 12 nucleotides agree with TRBD2. The origin of this receptor is a man younger than 35 in good health and CMV-seronegative. For the CDR3, the DNA is TGTGCCAGCAGCTTAGGTTCTAGCGGGGGGGCGTACAATGAGCAGTTCTTC. This codes for CASSLGSSGGAYNEQFF.